This T cell receptor beta chain was obtained from a study of CD8 T cells in ankylosing spondylitis. Study observations and caveats: Clones linked with disease were CD8+ and fairly uncommon in the peripheral blood. A motif in TCR beta, a set of under 10 highly homologous variants, appeared characteristic of ankylosing spondylitis blood. Past research had described some motif variants in reactive arthritis synovial fluid and blood.

Quantitative 5'-RACE with molecular barcodes generated TCR beta libraries. TCRdb used MiXCR to reprocess the 5' RACE reads, holding one entry per CDR3 protein. The sample holds 390,000 or so distinct CDR3 sequences, approximately 20% seen once. V lost 0 bases to trimming and J lost 7 bases; unmatched junction nucleotides: 4. The CDR3 sequence is 14 residues long. CDR1 and CDR2 (germline): LGHNA, YNFKEQ. This clonotype was counted a few times. Antigen unknown. This TCR was recovered from a male donor with ankylosing spondylitis. Sequencing was performed on blood, either unsorted or a sorted T cell fraction (not recorded which). The V gene is TRBV4-2, the J gene TRBJ2-3; 7 bases agree with TRBD2. CDR3 loop: CASSQERESYTQYF. CDR3 sequence (DNA): TGTGCCAGCAGCCAAGAGCGGGAGTCCTATACGCAGTATTTT.